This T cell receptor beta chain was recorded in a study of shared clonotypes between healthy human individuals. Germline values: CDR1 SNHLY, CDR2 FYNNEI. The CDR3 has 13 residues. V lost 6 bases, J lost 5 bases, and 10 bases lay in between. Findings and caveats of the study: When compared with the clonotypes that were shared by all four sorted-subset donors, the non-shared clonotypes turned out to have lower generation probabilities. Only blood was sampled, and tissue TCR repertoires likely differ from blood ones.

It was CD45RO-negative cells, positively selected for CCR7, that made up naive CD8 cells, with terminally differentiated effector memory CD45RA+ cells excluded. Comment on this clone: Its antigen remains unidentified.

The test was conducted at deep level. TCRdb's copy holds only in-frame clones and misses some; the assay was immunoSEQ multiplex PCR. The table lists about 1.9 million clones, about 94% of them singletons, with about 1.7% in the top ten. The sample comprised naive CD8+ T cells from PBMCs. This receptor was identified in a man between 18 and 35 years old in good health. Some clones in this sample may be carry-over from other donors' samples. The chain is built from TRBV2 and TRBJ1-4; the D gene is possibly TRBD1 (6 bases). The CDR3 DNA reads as TGTGCCAGCAGCCCGGACAGAAATGAAAAACTGTTTTTT. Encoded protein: CASSPDRNEKLFF.